The rows below give T cell receptor beta chains drawn from one sample of a study of CD8 T cells in Susac syndrome. MiXCR, applied by TCRdb to the immunoSEQ multiplex PCR reads, yields one record per CDR3 protein. The table lists 150,000 to 180,000 distinct CDR3 sequences, 90% to 95% of them singletons. The specimen was CD4+ T cells from PBMCs. The receptors come from a human donor with Susac syndrome. Each CDR3 is given without its conserved first and last residue. A D gene is named only where the DNA matches it firmly.

d_call	v_call	j_call	cdr3_aa
NA	TRBV21-1	TRBJ1-2	ASSNENYGYT
TRBD1	TRBV5-1	TRBJ2-1	ASSAPPGQGF
NA	TRBV19	TRBJ2-5	ASSMSGTSQETQY
NA	TRBV29-1	TRBJ2-7	STGLGGGEQY
TRBD1	TRBV12-3/TRBV12-4	TRBJ2-3	ASSLARGTGSISSTDTQY
NA	TRBV29-1	TRBJ2-5	SVLSSGYQETQY
NA	TRBV5-4	TRBJ2-5	ASSSGGTAMETQY
NA	TRBV20-1	TRBJ2-3	SASPIDTQY
NA	TRBV7-3	TRBJ2-5	ASSLSGQGETQY
TRBD2	TRBV20-1	TRBJ2-3	SARDQSGAGTDTQY
NA	TRBV5-5	TRBJ1-6	ASSGQLNNSPLH
TRBD2	TRBV7-8	TRBJ2-5	ASSLGVAGGTARETQY
TRBD2	TRBV13	TRBJ2-2	ASSLRTGGWTGELF
NA	TRBV28	TRBJ1-1	ASTPTANTEAF